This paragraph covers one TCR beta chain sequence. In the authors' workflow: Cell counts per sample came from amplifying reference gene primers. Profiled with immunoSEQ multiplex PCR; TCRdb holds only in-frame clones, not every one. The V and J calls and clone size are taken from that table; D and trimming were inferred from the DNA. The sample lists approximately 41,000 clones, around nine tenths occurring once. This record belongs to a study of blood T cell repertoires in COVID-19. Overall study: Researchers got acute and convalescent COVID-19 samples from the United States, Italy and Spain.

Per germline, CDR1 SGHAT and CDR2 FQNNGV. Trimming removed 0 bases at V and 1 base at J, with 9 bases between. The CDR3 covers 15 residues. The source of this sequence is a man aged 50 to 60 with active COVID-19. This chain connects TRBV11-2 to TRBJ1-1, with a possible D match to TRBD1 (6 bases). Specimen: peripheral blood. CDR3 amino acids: CASSLEVRGNTEAFF. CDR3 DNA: TGTGCCAGCAGCTTAGAGGTCAGGGGGAACACTGAAGCTTTCTTT. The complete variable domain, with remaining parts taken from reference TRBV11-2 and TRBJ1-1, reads EAGVAQSPRYKIIEKRQSVAFWCNPISGHATLYWYQQILGQGPKLLIQFQNNGVVDDSQLPKDRFSAERLKGVDSTLKIQPAKLEDSAVYLCASSLEVRGNTEAFFGQGTRLTVV.